This is a list of T cell receptor beta chains from one sample in a study of T cells in Graves' hyperthyroidism and ophthalmopathy. Via MiXCR, TCRdb re-called the multiplex PCR reads, giving one row per CDR3 protein. The sample lists approximately 300,000 distinct CDR3 sequences, roughly 20% seen once, with less than 40% in the top ten. Material for sequencing was blood. Receptor source: a man aged 45-60 years with Graves' ophthalmopathy. Both conserved end residues are part of each CDR3. A D gene is named only where the DNA matches it firmly. Part of the rows lack a size; the others show once, few, many or a class for expanded clones.

D,size,V,J,CDR3,DNA
TRBD2,few,TRBV28,TRBJ2-7,CASSLPGLAGAEQYF,TGTGCCAGCAGTTTACCGGGACTAGCGGGAGCCGAGCAGTACTTC
TRBD1,many,TRBV11-2,TRBJ1-1,CATRQGSKAFF,TGTGCCACCAGACAGGGCAGCAAAGCTTTCTTT
TRBD1,NA,TRBV11-2,TRBJ1-1,CASSLFRGRTEAFF,TGTGCCAGCAGCTTATTCAGGGGGCGCACTGAAGCTTTCTTT
NA,many,TRBV7-8,TRBJ2-1,CASRPSAGSYNEQFF,TGTGCCAGCAGACCCTCCGCGGGATCCTACAATGAGCAGTTCTTC
NA,NA,TRBV3-1,TRBJ2-7,CASSLELISYEQYF,TGTGCCAGCAGCCTCGAACTCATCTCCTACGAGCAGTACTTC
TRBD2,NA,TRBV6-1,TRBJ2-3,CASRTGTSGSWTQYF,TGTGCCAGCAGAACCGGGACTAGCGGGAGTTGGACGCAGTATTTT
NA,NA,TRBV9,TRBJ2-2,CASSTGGGGTGELFF,TGTGCCAGCAGTACCGGGGGAGGGGGCACCGGGGAGCTGTTTTTT
TRBD1,many,TRBV2,TRBJ1-6,CASSIDRGPSPLHF,TGTGCCAGCAGCATCGACAGGGGGCCTTCACCCCTCCACTTT
NA,few,TRBV9,TRBJ2-2,CASSVAPGTFSITGELFF,TGTGCCAGCAGCGTAGCTCCCGGGACTTTTTCAATTACCGGGGAGCTGTTTTTT
TRBD2,few,TRBV12-3/TRBV12-4,TRBJ2-1,CASRLAGYNEQLF,TGTGCCAGCCGACTAGCGGGATACAATGAGCAGCTCTTC
TRBD1,many,TRBV7-9,TRBJ2-1,CASSSRDRGQGEQFF,TGTGCCAGCAGTTCCCGGGACAGGGGGCAGGGTGAGCAGTTCTTC
NA,NA,TRBV7-2,TRBJ1-1,CASSAYTEAFF,TGTGCCAGCAGCGCCTACACTGAAGCTTTCTTT
NA,few,TRBV9,TRBJ1-6,CASSGRQDNSPLHF,TGTGCCAGCAGCGGTCGACAAGATAATTCACCCCTCCACTTT
NA,NA,TRBV14,TRBJ2-2,CASSQERVNTGELFF,TGTGCCAGCAGCCAAGAGAGGGTCAACACCGGGGAGCTGTTTTTT
NA,NA,TRBV7-9,TRBJ1-4,CASSFATVNEKLFF,TGTGCCAGCAGCTTCGCCACAGTAAATGAAAAACTGTTTTTT
NA,NA,TRBV14,TRBJ1-5,CASSQGSSRGPQPQHF,TGTGCCAGCAGCCAAGGCTCTTCCCGGGGGCCTCAGCCCCAGCATTTT
TRBD2,NA,TRBV29-1,TRBJ2-1,CSVEDFALADNEQFF,TGCAGCGTTGAAGATTTTGCACTAGCGGACAATGAGCAGTTCTTC
TRBD1,many,TRBV28,TRBJ1-5,CASSFAGQVSNQPQHF,TGTGCCAGCAGTTTTGCGGGACAGGTGAGCAATCAGCCCCAGCATTTT
NA,many,TRBV14,TRBJ2-1,CASSQAAGVNEQFF,TGTGCCAGCAGCCAAGCAGCAGGGGTTAATGAGCAGTTCTTC
NA,NA,TRBV20-1,TRBJ1-5,CSARMSGASQPQHF,TGCAGTGCCCGAATGTCCGGGGCCTCACAGCCCCAGCATTTT
TRBD2,few,TRBV12-3/TRBV12-4,TRBJ2-2,CASSLVAGGQINTGELFF,TGTGCCAGCAGTTTAGTTGCGGGAGGGCAAATAAACACCGGGGAGCTGTTTTTT
NA,NA,TRBV4-2,TRBJ2-2,CASSQAHAQGGELFF,TGTGCCAGCAGCCAAGCCCACGCCCAGGGCGGGGAGCTGTTTTTT
NA,many,TRBV7-7,TRBJ2-3,CASSQDHSTDTQYF,TGTGCTAGCAGCCAAGACCACAGCACAGATACGCAGTATTTT
TRBD1,few,TRBV7-9,TRBJ1-1,CASSLAPVGGQVNTEAFF,TGTGCCAGCAGCTTAGCTCCAGTAGGGGGACAGGTGAACACTGAAGCTTTCTTT
TRBD2,few,TRBV7-9,TRBJ2-1,CASRQGTSGDYNEQFF,TGTGCCAGCAGACAAGGGACTAGCGGAGACTACAATGAGCAGTTCTTC
NA,many,TRBV12-3/TRBV12-4,TRBJ1-3,CASSLGLNSGNTIYF,TGTGCCAGCAGTTTAGGGCTGAACTCTGGAAACACCATATATTTT
NA,NA,TRBV28,TRBJ2-3,CASSEVSDTQYF,TGTGCCAGCAGCGAGGTGTCAGATACGCAGTATTTT
NA,many,TRBV28,TRBJ1-6,CASLGGTANSPLHF,TGTGCCTCTCTTGGGGGGACGGCGAATTCACCCCTCCACTTT
TRBD2,many,TRBV30,TRBJ2-3,CAWSGLAGSTDTQYF,TGTGCCTGGAGTGGGCTAGCGGGAAGCACAGATACGCAGTATTTT
NA,many,TRBV28,TRBJ2-5,CASTPGGLVGETQYF,TGTGCCAGCACCCCAGGGGGGTTAGTGGGAGAGACCCAGTACTTC
NA,many,TRBV2,TRBJ2-3,CASTRDPGDTQYF,TGTGCCAGCACTCGGGACCCAGGAGATACGCAGTATTTT
NA,NA,TRBV19,TRBJ1-5,CASSIFQGAFSNQPQHF,TGTGCCAGTAGTATTTTTCAGGGAGCTTTTAGCAATCAGCCCCAGCATTTT
TRBD2,many,TRBV6-1,TRBJ2-1,CASSGLAGADYNEQFF,TGTGCCAGCAGTGGACTAGCGGGAGCGGACTACAATGAGCAGTTCTTC
NA,few,TRBV27,TRBJ2-1,CASSSPILWGLGGNEQFF,TGTGCCAGCAGTTCCCCCATCCTTTGGGGGCTTGGAGGCAATGAGCAGTTCTTC
NA,few,TRBV9,TRBJ2-5,CASSEGVTNQETQYF,TGTGCCAGCAGCGAAGGGGTAACAAACCAAGAGACCCAGTACTTC